This TCR beta chain appears in the sequencing data of a study of radiation and T cells in renal cell carcinoma. The germline V gene has CDR1 MNHNY and CDR2 SVGAGI (reference sequence). The CDR3 extends over 16 amino acids. Trimming took 0 bases from V and 1 from J, leaving 12 bases between them. As for time point: baseline pretreatment blood. The treatment here: 15 Gy SBRT to primary tumor, nephrectomy 4 weeks later. This renal cell carcinoma was of the clear cell type. TCRdb's table, derived via immunoSEQ multiplex PCR, lists solely in-frame clones and lacks some. This table has about 49,000 clones, roughly four fifths appearing once.

This TCR came from a woman between 70 and 85 years old with renal cell carcinoma. Sequenced material: blood, taken from a patient whose treatment included radiotherapy and nephrectomy. The chain employs TRBV6-6 and TRBJ1-1; D remains ambiguous. CDR3 in amino acids: CASSYSIEGRNTEAFF. CDR3 DNA: TGTGCCAGCAGTTACTCGATTGAGGGAAGGAACACTGAAGCTTTCTTT.